The source of this T cell receptor beta chain is a study of beta chain features in type 1 diabetes. Findings and limits, study-wide: When Type 1 diabetes patients were examined, their TCRB CDR3s proved moderately but significantly shorter in all four CD4+ subsets.

This clone appeared a few times. Antigen: not known. As every portion of the isolated RNA was reverse transcribed, the sequencing read expressed TCRB transcripts. The table came from immunoSEQ multiplex PCR; TCRdb's copy has only in-frame clones and leaves some out. The sample consists of 300,000 or so clones, around 8.5% of them appearing once. V was clipped by 0 bases and J by 5 bases, with 14 bases between them. The CDR3 is 16 residues long. Germline V lookup: CDR1 LGHNA, CDR2 YSLEER. The chain is built from TRBV4-3 and TRBJ1-3, with D perhaps matching TRBD1 (6 bases). Sequenced: central memory CD4+ T cells from blood. This sequence was found in a young man with type 1 diabetes. The CDR3 reads CASSQDRWGDRNTIYF. The DNA of the CDR3 is TGCGCCAGCAGCCAAGATCGTTGGGGGGACAGAAACACCATATATTTT.